What follows are 30 T cell receptor beta chains derived from one specimen sequenced in a study of OX40 agonist ivuxolimab in advanced cancers. Sequencing used immunoSEQ multiplex PCR; TCRdb keeps in-frame clones, though not all of them. The table lists fewer than 50,000 clones, roughly 92% of them singletons. Material: CD4+ or CD8+ T cells sorted from blood, obtained in a trial of the OX40 agonist ivuxolimab. The receptor set was obtained from an adult with an advanced solid tumor such as melanoma, head and neck, liver or kidney cancer.

With regard to this clone: An end of the junction does not agree with germline; a read error may underlie this. The genes are TRBV7-7 and TRBJ2-3; the D gene could be TRBD1 or TRBD2 (5 bases each). Germline V gene data show CDR1 as SSHAT and CDR2 as FNYEAQ (reference sequence). The CDR3 sequence is 15 residues long. CDR3 amino acids: CASSLFTGQWDTQYF. The DNA of the CDR3 is TGTGCTAGCAGCTTATTTACGGGGCAATGGGATACGCAGTATTTT.

The chain combines TRBV5-6 with TRBJ2-7; D unresolved. From germline, CDR1 is SGHDT and CDR2 YYEEEE. CDR3 length: 14 residues. The V and J ends lost 3 bases and 2 bases respectively, with 12 bases between them. CDR3 DNA sequence: TGTGCCAGCAGCTCGGGCAGTCTTACCTACGAGCAGTACTTC. Its translation: CASSSGSLTYEQYF. Complete variable domain (other parts from reference TRBV5-6 and TRBJ2-7): DAGVTQSPTHLIKTRGQQVTLRCSPKSGHDTVSWYQQALGQGPQFIFQYYEEEERQRGNFPDRFSGHQFPNYSSELNVNALLLGDSALYLCASSSGSLTYEQYFGPGTRLTVT.

CDR3 residues: CASSIGFPSGILTQETQYF. CDR3 bases: TGTGCCAGCAGTATCGGATTCCCTAGCGGGATACTAACTCAAGAGACCCAGTACTTC. The rearrangement uses TRBV28 and TRBJ2-5; 9 positions match TRBD2. CDR3 length equals 19 residues. The junction had 18 bases not matched to a gene; V was cut back by 5 bases and J by 2 bases. Germline loops: CDR1 MDHEN, CDR2 SYDVKM.

J is TRBJ2-7 and V is TRBV28; D not resolved. Germline CDR1 is MDHEN and CDR2 is SYDVKM. The CDR3 extends over 13 amino acids. Trimming removed 2 bases from V and 4 bases from J, with 9 bases in between. CDR3 protein: CASSLGLEYEQYF. The CDR3 DNA follows: TGTGCCAGCAGTTTAGGGCTTGAGTACGAGCAGTACTTC.

This chain uses TRBV28 with TRBJ2-7; TRBD1 agrees at 7 bases. This CDR3 is 15 amino acids long. The V and J ends lost 4 bases and 6 bases, in that order; junction bases with no gene match: 12. Germline V gene lookup returns CDR1 MDHEN and CDR2 SYDVKM. As DNA, the CDR3 is TGTGCCAGCAGTTCGCCGGGACAGTATTCGGCCGAGCAGTACTTC. This codes for CASSSPGQYSAEQYF.

The chain combines TRBV29-1 with TRBJ2-1, with a tentative D call TRBD2 (6 bases). Germline CDR1 reads SQVTM; CDR2 reads ANQGSEA. This CDR3 contains 14 residues. The V gene lost 1 base and the J gene lost 4 bases, with 11 bases spanning the gap. CDR3 bases: TGCAGCGTTGAAGCGGGAGAGGGTTACAATGAGCAGTTCTTC. Its protein product is CSVEAGEGYNEQFF.

This chain uses TRBV2 with TRBJ2-7, with unresolved D. V was cut by 6 bases and J by 2 bases, with 8 bases left in between. Germline V gene lookup returns CDR1 SNHLY and CDR2 FYNNEI. The CDR3 extends over 12 amino acids. The CDR3: CASRELTYEQYF. CDR3 DNA: TGTGCCAGCAGGGAATTAACCTACGAGCAGTACTTC.

The rearrangement uses TRBV27 and TRBJ2-5; 11 nucleotides agree with TRBD1. Germline CDR1 MNHEY, CDR2 SMNVEV (reference sequence). Germline trimming cut 10 bases from V and 9 bases from J; bases unmatched to any gene: 7. The CDR3 consists of 12 residues. This CDR3 is CATRDRGSSQYF. The CDR3 DNA is TGTGCCACCCGGGACAGGGGGTCTTCCCAGTACTTC.

The gene calls are TRBV7-2 and TRBJ2-3; no firm D call. The germline CDR1 and CDR2 sequences are SGHTA and FQGNSA. The CDR3 spans 15 residues. The germline V and J ends were trimmed by 2 bases and 2 bases, with 11 bases remaining between them. CDR3 sequence: CASSLSRAPTDTQYF. The CDR3 DNA sequence: TGTGCCAGCAGCTTAAGCCGGGCCCCCACAGATACGCAGTATTTT. Using reference TRBV7-2 and TRBJ2-3 for the parts outside the CDR3, the full variable domain is GAGVSQSPSNKVTEKGKDVELRCDPISGHTALYWYRQSLGQGLEFLIYFQGNSAPDKSGLPSDRFSAERTGGSVSTLTIQRTQQEDSAVYLCASSLSRAPTDTQYFGPGTRLTVL.

CDR3 region: CASSVHILAKTGELFF. CDR3 sequence (DNA): TGTGCCAGCAGCGTACATATACTAGCCAAGACCGGGGAGCTGTTTTTT. This rearrangement joins TRBV9 to TRBJ2-2; possible D gene TRBD2, 6 bases. The CDR3 runs to 16 residues. Germline assignment: CDR1 SGDLS and CDR2 YYNGEE. V lost 1 base and J 5 bases, leaving 15 bases between the germline ends.

This chain links TRBV5-1 with TRBJ2-7; 13 nucleotides match TRBD2. Germline CDR1 reads SGHRS; CDR2 reads YFSETQ. This CDR3 region has 15 residues. V dropped 3 bases and J dropped 4; count of bases not matched to a gene: 4. CDR3 DNA: TGCGCCAGCAGCTCACCGGGACTAGCGGGGTACGAGCAGTACTTC. Translation gives CASSSPGLAGYEQYF.

This clone came up once. J is TRBJ2-2 and V is TRBV4-1, with a tentative D call TRBD2 (6 bases). V dropped 6 bases and J dropped 1 base, with 15 bases sitting between them. Germline values: CDR1 MGHRA, CDR2 YSYEKL. The CDR3 runs to 16 residues. CDR3 sequence reads: CASSLFTSLNTGELFF. In nucleotides, the CDR3 is TGCGCCAGCAGTCTCTTTACTAGCTTGAACACCGGGGAGCTGTTTTTT.

The V call is TRBV6-6, the J call TRBJ2-2; D is unresolved. V was shortened by 2 bases and J by 5 bases, with 3 bases between the two germline ends. CDR1 and CDR2 (germline): MNHNY, SVGAGI (reference sequence). This CDR3 has 12 residues. CDR3 coding DNA: TGTGCCAGCAGTTACGATACCGGGGAGCTGTTTTTT. Amino acid sequence: CASSYDTGELFF.

The chain joins TRBV7-8 to TRBJ1-4, with D unclear. Germline CDR1 is SGHVS and CDR2 is FQNEAQ. Trimming shortened V by 5 bases and J by 0 bases, and 7 bases separated the two germline ends. The CDR3 contains 14 residues. CDR3 region: CASSPLSTNEKLFF. Here the CDR3 DNA reads TGTGCCAGCAGCCCCCTATCAACTAATGAAAAACTGTTTTTT.

The V gene is TRBV28, the J gene TRBJ2-5, with 7 bases matching TRBD2. The CDR3 is made up of 16 amino acids. The V gene end was trimmed by 7 bases and the J gene end by 3 bases; junction bases not matched to a gene: 14. Germline assignment: CDR1 MDHEN and CDR2 SYDVKM. Here the CDR3 reads CASNLSAREIEETQYF. CDR3 coding DNA: TGTGCCAGCAATTTGTCCGCGCGGGAGATTGAAGAGACCCAGTACTTC.

In DNA form, the CDR3 reads TGTGCCAGCTCATCTACCGGGGGGGCAGTGAGCTATGGCTACACCTTC. Amino acid sequence: CASSSTGGAVSYGYTF. The genes are TRBV27 and TRBJ1-2, with D perhaps matching TRBD1 (6 bases). Trimming left V 8 bases short and J 4 bases short, with 23 bases between. CDR1 and CDR2 (germline): MNHEY, SMNVEV (reference sequence). This CDR3 contains 16 residues.

This sequence joins TRBV18 and TRBJ2-7; weak D call: TRBD1 (6 bases). Trimming shortened V by 3 bases and J by 3 bases, and 6 bases separated the two germline ends. Germline V CDR1 and CDR2: KGHSH, LQKENI. CDR3 size: 12 residues. CDR3 protein: CASSPTGYEQYF. CDR3 DNA sequence: TGTGCCAGCTCACCGACAGGCTACGAGCAGTACTTC. The complete variable domain, with remaining parts taken from reference TRBV18 and TRBJ2-7, reads NAGVMQNPRHLVRRRGQEARLRCSPMKGHSHVYWYRQLPEEGLKFMVYLQKENIIDESGMPKERFSAEFPKEGPSILRIQQVVRGDSAAYFCASSPTGYEQYFGPGTRLTVT.

The gene calls are TRBV7-9 and TRBJ2-7; D not resolved. The germline V and J ends were trimmed by 5 bases and 0 bases, with 11 bases remaining between them. This CDR3 contains 14 residues. Germline V gene data show CDR1 as SEHNR and CDR2 as FQNEAQ (reference sequence). DNA for the CDR3: TGTGCCAGCAGCCCGGCCTGGTCCTCCTACGAGCAGTACTTC. This encodes CASSPAWSSYEQYF.

The rearrangement joins TRBV28 to TRBJ1-4, with D maybe TRBD1 (5 bases). Germline values: CDR1 MDHEN, CDR2 SYDVKM. V was pared by 2 bases and J by 0 bases, with 10 bases between. The CDR3 is 16 amino acids. The CDR3 protein is CASSLGTIATNEKLFF. The CDR3 DNA reads TGTGCCAGCAGTTTAGGGACCATCGCAACTAATGAAAAACTGTTTTTT.

This chain links TRBV21-1 with TRBJ2-2; TRBD1 is taken as the D call from the table, unchecked against the DNA. TRBV21-1 is termed a pseudogene. The CDR3 loop spans 18 amino acids. The CDR3 coding sequence is TGTGCCAGCAGCAAAGGTGGGGGCGTTTTCTGGACAACCGGGGAGCTGTTTTTT. Translated: CASSKGGGVFWTTGELFF.

V and J are TRBV19 and TRBJ2-7, with D unresolved. This CDR3 comprises 13 residues. Germline CDR1 LNHDA, CDR2 SQIVND (reference sequence). Trimming stripped 3 bases from V and 3 bases from J, with 9 bases between. In DNA form, the CDR3 reads TGTGCCAGTAGTATCCAGTCCAACTACGAGCAGTACTTC. Its translation: CASSIQSNYEQYF.

CDR3 bases: TGTGCCAGTAGTACCTCCGGGACTAGCGGGAGGGTCACAGATACGCAGTATTTT. It codes for CASSTSGTSGRVTDTQYF. The chain recombines TRBV19 with TRBJ2-3; 16 bases fit TRBD2. Germline assignment: CDR1 LNHDA and CDR2 SQIVND (reference sequence). The CDR3 loop spans 18 amino acids. Germline trimming cut 4 bases from V and 2 bases from J; bases unmatched to any gene: 6.

This chain uses TRBV4-1 with TRBJ2-7; 11 nucleotides align to TRBD2. Unmatched junction bases numbered 3, after V lost 3 bases and J lost 2 bases. Germline CDR1 reads MGHRA; CDR2 reads YSYEKL. The CDR3 length is 15 residues. The CDR3 here is CASSQTSGIPYEQYF. The CDR3 DNA reads as TGCGCCAGCAGCCAGACTAGCGGGATCCCCTACGAGCAGTACTTC.

V usage is TRBV5-1 and J usage is TRBJ2-7; TRBD1 aligns across 7 bases. Germline trimming cut 4 bases from V and 5 bases from J; bases unmatched to any gene: 6. The germline CDR1 and CDR2 sequences are SGHRS and YFSETQ. The CDR3 has 13 amino acids. The CDR3 DNA sequence: TGCGCCAGCAGCATATCTACAGGGGACGAGCAGTACTTC. This sequence encodes CASSISTGDEQYF. Supplemented by reference TRBV5-1 and TRBJ2-7, the full variable domain reads KAGVTQTPRYLIKTRGQQVTLSCSPISGHRSVSWYQQTPGQGLQFLFEYFSETQRNKGNFPGRFSGRQFSNSRSEMNVSTLELGDSALYLCASSISTGDEQYFGPGTRLTVT.

The rearrangement joins TRBV27 to TRBJ1-3; weak D call: TRBD1 (6 bases). Germline loops: CDR1 MNHEY, CDR2 SMNVEV (reference sequence). Trimming cost V 3 bases and J 4 bases, with 13 bases left between them. The CDR3 is 15 amino acids. The CDR3, as DNA: TGTGCCAGCAGTTTTACAGGGCTGTGCGGAAACACCATATATTTT. This encodes CASSFTGLCGNTIYF.

This clone was picked up one time. This sequence joins TRBV6-5 and TRBJ2-7, with D perhaps TRBD1 (7 bases). Trimming pared 4 bases from V and 6 bases from J, leaving 13 bases between. The germline V gene encodes CDR1 MNHEY and CDR2 SVGAGI. The CDR3 is 13 residues long. The CDR3 protein is CASSWAGGREQYF. Written as DNA, the CDR3 is TGTGCCAGCAGTTGGGCAGGGGGGCGCGAGCAGTACTTC.

The chain carries TRBV7-6 and TRBJ2-5; D is ambiguous. From germline, CDR1 is SGHVS and CDR2 FNYEAQ. Trimming cost V 1 base and J 1 base, with 7 bases left between them. This CDR3 is 14 amino acids long. Here the CDR3 reads CASSLEGGQETQYF. In DNA, the CDR3 is TGTGCCAGCAGCTTAGAAGGCGGCCAAGAGACCCAGTACTTC.

The rearrangement uses TRBV28 and TRBJ2-7, with D perhaps given as TRBD1 or TRBD2 (6 bases each). The CDR3 runs 14 residues. V lost 5 bases and J lost 2, with 13 bases in between. CDR1 is MDHEN and CDR2 is SYDVKM in the germline V gene. CDR3 DNA sequence: TGTGCCAGCAGTCCCGGGGGCAGCCCCTACGAGCAGTACTTC. Translated, it gives CASSPGGSPYEQYF.

In this sample, this clone turned up a few times. The V gene is TRBV7-8, the J gene TRBJ2-7; TRBD2 matches at 7 bases. Per the germline V gene, CDR1 is SGHVS and CDR2 is FQNEAQ. The CDR3 covers 15 residues. Germline trimming cut 5 bases from V and 2 bases from J; bases unmatched to any gene: 9. The CDR3 coding sequence is TGTGCCAGCAGCCCACTGGGGGGGATACCCTACGAGCAGTACTTC. Its protein product is CASSPLGGIPYEQYF.

The sample holds one count of this clone. The V gene is TRBV28, the J gene TRBJ1-1; D is undetermined. The V gene's germline CDR1 is MDHEN and CDR2 SYDVKM. The V and J ends lost 7 bases and 5 bases respectively, with 20 bases between them. The CDR3 covers 15 residues. This CDR3 reads CASTPRGAFLTEAFF. The CDR3 DNA reads as TGTGCCAGCACCCCCCGGGGAGCCTTTTTGACTGAAGCTTTCTTT.